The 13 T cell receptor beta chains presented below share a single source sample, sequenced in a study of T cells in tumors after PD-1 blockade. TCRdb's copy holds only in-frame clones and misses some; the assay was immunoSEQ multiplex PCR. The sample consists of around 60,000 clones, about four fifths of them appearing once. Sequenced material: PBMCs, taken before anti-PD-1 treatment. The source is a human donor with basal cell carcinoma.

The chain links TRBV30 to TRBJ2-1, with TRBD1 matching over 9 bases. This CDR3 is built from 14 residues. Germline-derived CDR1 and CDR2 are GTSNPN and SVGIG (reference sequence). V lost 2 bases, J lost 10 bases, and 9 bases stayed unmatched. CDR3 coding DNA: TGTGCCTGGAGTCTTTCACAGGGGGCGGGGGAGCAGTTCTTC. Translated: CAWSLSQGAGEQFF.

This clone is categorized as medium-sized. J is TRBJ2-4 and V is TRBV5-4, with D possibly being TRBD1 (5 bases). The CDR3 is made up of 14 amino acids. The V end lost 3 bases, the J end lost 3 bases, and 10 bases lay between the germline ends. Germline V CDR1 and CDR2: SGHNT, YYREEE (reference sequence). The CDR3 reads CASSSQDHKNIQYF. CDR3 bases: TGTGCCAGCAGCTCACAGGATCACAAAAACATTCAGTACTTC.

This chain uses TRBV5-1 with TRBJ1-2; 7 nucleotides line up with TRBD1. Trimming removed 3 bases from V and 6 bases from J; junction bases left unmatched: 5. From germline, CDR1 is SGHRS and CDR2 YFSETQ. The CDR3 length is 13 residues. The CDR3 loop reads CASSYGQANGYTF. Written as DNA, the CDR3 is TGCGCCAGCAGCTACGGACAGGCTAATGGCTACACCTTC.

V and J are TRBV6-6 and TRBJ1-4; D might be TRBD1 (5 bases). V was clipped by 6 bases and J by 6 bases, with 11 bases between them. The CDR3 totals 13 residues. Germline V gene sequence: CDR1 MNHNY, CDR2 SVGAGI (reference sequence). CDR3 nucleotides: TGTGCCAGCAGGACAGTAGTCGATGAAAAACTGTTTTTT. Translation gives CASRTVVDEKLFF.

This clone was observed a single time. CDR3 nucleotide sequence: TGTGCCAGCAGCTTCTCGGCAGGCCACCACTCTGGAAACACCATATATTTT. It is translated as CASSFSAGHHSGNTIYF. V and J are TRBV5-6 and TRBJ1-3; the D is unclear. Germline lookup yields CDR1 SGHDT and CDR2 YYEEEE. This CDR3 is built from 17 residues. The V and J ends lost 2 bases and 0 bases respectively, with 15 bases between them.

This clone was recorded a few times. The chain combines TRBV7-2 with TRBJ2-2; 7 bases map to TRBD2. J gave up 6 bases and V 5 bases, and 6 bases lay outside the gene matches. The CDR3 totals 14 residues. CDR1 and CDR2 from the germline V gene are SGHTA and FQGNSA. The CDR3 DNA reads TGTGCCAGCAGCCCGGGGAGGGCCCCCGGGGAGCTGTTTTTT. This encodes CASSPGRAPGELFF.

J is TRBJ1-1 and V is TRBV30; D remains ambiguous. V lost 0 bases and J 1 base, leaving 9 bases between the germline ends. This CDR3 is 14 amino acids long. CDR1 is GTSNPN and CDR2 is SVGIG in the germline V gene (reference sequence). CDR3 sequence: CAWSVGLGNTEAFF. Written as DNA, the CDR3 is TGTGCCTGGAGTGTCGGTCTGGGGAACACTGAAGCTTTCTTT.

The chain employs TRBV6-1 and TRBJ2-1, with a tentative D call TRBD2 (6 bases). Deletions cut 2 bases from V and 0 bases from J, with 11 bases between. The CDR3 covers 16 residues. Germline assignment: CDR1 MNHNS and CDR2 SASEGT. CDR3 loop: CASSEFGGGSYNEQFF. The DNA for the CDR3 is TGTGCCAGCAGTGAATTCGGGGGAGGCTCCTACAATGAGCAGTTCTTC.

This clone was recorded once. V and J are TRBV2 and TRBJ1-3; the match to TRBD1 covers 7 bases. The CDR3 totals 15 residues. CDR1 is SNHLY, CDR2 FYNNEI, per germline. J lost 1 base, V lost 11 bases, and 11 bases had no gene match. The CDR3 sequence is CASKGAGVSGNTIYF. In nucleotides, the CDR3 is TGTGCCTCGAAGGGGGCAGGTGTATCTGGAAACACCATATATTTT.

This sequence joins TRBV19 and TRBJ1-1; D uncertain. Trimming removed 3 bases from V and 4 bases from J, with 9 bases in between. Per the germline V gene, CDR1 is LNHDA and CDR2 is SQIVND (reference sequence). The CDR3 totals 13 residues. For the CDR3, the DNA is TGTGCCAGTAGTATTGTGGGAGGCACTGAAGCTTTCTTT. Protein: CASSIVGGTEAFF.

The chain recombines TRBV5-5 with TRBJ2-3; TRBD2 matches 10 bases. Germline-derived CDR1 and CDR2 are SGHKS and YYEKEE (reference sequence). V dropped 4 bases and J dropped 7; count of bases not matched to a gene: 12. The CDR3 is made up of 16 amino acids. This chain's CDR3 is CASSPLVSGGVNTQYF. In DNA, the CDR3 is TGTGCCAGCAGCCCACTCGTAAGCGGGGGGGTGAATACGCAGTATTTT.

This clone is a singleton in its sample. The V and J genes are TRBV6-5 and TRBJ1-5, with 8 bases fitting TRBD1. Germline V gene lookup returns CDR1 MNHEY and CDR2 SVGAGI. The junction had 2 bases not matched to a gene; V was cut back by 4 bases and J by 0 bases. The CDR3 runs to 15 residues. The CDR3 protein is CASSFDRGSNQPQHF. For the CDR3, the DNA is TGTGCCAGCAGTTTCGACAGGGGTAGCAATCAGCCCCAGCATTTT.

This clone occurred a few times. CDR3 sequence (DNA): TGTGCCAGCAGCCCCGTTATTAATCAGCCCCAGCATTTT. Protein product: CASSPVINQPQHF. This chain uses TRBV6-5 with TRBJ1-5; D gene ambiguous. Germline V gene sequence: CDR1 MNHEY, CDR2 SVGAGI. CDR3 size: 13 residues. Trimming took 6 bases from V and 4 from J, leaving 10 bases between them.